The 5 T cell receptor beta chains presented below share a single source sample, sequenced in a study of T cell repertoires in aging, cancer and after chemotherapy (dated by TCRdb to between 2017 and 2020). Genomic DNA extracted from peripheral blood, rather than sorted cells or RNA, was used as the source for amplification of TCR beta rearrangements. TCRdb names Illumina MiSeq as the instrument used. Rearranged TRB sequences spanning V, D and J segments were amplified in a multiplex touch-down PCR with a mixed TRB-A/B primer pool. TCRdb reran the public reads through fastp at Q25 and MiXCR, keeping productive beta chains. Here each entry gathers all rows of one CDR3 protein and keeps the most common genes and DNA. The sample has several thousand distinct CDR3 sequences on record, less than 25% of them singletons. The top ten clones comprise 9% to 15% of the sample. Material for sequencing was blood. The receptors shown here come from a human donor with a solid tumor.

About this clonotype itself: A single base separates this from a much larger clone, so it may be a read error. The CDR3 sequence: CASSPTLGTIRRNTIYF. CDR3 DNA: TGTGCCAGCAGTCCCACTCTAGGAACGATTAGGCGAAACACCATATATTTT. V gene TRBV12-3 or TRBV12-4 combines with J gene TRBJ1-3; D is ambiguous. This CDR3 comprises 17 residues. Trimming pared 5 bases from V and 5 bases from J, leaving 22 bases between.

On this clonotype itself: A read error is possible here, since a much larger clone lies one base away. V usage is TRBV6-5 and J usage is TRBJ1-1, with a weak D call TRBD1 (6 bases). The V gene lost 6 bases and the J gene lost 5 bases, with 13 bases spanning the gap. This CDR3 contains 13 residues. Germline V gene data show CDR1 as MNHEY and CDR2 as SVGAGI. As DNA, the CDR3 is TGTGCCAGCAGGCCCGGGGGGCAAACTGAAGCTTTCTTT. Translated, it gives CASRPGGQTEAFF.

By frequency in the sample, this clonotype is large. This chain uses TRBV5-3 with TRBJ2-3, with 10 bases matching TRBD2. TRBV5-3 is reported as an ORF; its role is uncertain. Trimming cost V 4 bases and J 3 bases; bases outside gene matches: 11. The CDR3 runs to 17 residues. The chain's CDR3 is CARSGMPSGGLTDTQYF. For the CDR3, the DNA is TGTGCCAGAAGCGGGATGCCTAGCGGGGGTTTAACAGATACGCAGTATTTT.

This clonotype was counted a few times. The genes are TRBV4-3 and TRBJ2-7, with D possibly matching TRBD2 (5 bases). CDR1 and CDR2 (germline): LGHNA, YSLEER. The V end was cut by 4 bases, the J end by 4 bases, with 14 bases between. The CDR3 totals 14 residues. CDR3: CASSLARGRYEQYF. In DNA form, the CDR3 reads TGCGCCAGCAGCCTAGCTCGGGGTCGGTACGAGCAGTACTTC.

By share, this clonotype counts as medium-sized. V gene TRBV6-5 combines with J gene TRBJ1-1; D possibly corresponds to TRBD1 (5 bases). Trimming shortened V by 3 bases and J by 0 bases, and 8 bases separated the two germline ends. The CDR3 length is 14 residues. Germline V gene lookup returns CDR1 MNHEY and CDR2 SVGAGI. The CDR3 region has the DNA TGTGCCAGCAGTTATGGGGGGATGAACACTGAAGCTTTCTTT. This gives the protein CASSYGGMNTEAFF.